This is a list of T cell receptor beta chains from one sample in a study of human T cells and chemical hapten exposure. From the RACE reads, TCRdb called clonotypes with MiXCR, one entry per CDR3 protein. Of approximately 350,000 distinct CDR3 sequences listed, under 9% are singletons. The material sequenced was whole blood, taken in connection with sensitization to the hapten diphenylcyclopropenone (DPC). The receptors stem from a woman aged 18-35 years with alopecia areata. Some clones in this sample may be carry-over from other donors' samples. Each CDR3 is given with its conserved first and last residue. The order of the fields is V gene, CDR3 length, D gene, J gene, clone size, CDR3 DNA, CDR3 protein. D genes are given only for firm matches. Size is stated for part of the rows, as once, few or many counts, or as a class when the clone is expanded.

>TRBV20-1|15|NA|TRBJ1-1|few
TGCAGTGCCATTCTCCTCTCGGGACAGAACACTGAAGCTTTCTTT
CSAILLSGQNTEAFF
>TRBV10-2|13|NA|TRBJ1-5|few
TGCGCCAGCAGTGTGGGGGTTAATCAGCCCCAGCATTTT
CASSVGVNQPQHF
>TRBV7-9|14|NA|TRBJ1-1|many
TGTGCCAGCAGCCCCGACAGCTGGTGGGCTGAAGCTTTCTTT
CASSPDSWWAEAFF
>TRBV19|12|NA|TRBJ1-2|NA
TGTGCCAGTAGTATGGGCGAAAATGGCTACACCTTC
CASSMGENGYTF
>TRBV29-1|14|TRBD1|TRBJ1-5|few
TGCAGCGTTGGCGAACAGGGGGCTTGGCAGCCCCAGCATTTT
CSVGEQGAWQPQHF
>TRBV10-3|16|TRBD1|TRBJ2-7|NA
TGTGCCATCAGTGGCCCTCAAGGACAGGTCCCCTACGAGCAGTACTTC
CAISGPQGQVPYEQYF
>TRBV6-6|13|NA|TRBJ1-1|many
TGTGCCAGCAGTTACGTGGGGCGTACTGAAGCTTTCTTT
CASSYVGRTEAFF
>TRBV12-3/TRBV12-4|14|NA|TRBJ2-3|few
TGTGCCAGCAGTTTACCGGGAATGCGAGATACGCAGTATTTT
CASSLPGMRDTQYF
>TRBV7-2|17|TRBD1|TRBJ1-3|NA
TGTGCCAGCAGCTTAGTGGGGACAGGGAAAGCGGGAAACACCATATATTTT
CASSLVGTGKAGNTIYF
>TRBV4-2|19|TRBD1|TRBJ1-6|many
TGTGCCAGCAGCTTTATAGGGGACAGCGGAGTTTCCTATAATTCACCCCTCCACTTT
CASSFIGDSGVSYNSPLHF
>TRBV7-2|16|NA|TRBJ2-6|NA
TGTGCCAGCAGCTTAGATCTGGGCTCTGGGGCCAACGTCCTGACTTTC
CASSLDLGSGANVLTF
>TRBV28|15|NA|TRBJ1-5|NA
TGTGCCAGCAAAGGGGCTGGGAGCGTGAATCAGCCCCAGCATTTT
CASKGAGSVNQPQHF
>TRBV7-2|15|NA|TRBJ2-3|many
TGTGCCAGCAGTTTTAGGAGGGGGGGCACAGATACGCAGTATTTT
CASSFRRGGTDTQYF
>TRBV7-6|17|NA|TRBJ1-2|many
TGTGCCAGCAGCTCGTACCCCAGGGGACGGAATAACTATGGCTACACCTTC
CASSSYPRGRNNYGYTF
>TRBV12-3/TRBV12-4|14|NA|TRBJ2-7|many
TGTGCCAGCAGCTTGAACCGACGGGGGAGTAAGCAGTACTTC
CASSLNRRGSKQYF
>TRBV28|15|TRBD1|TRBJ2-7|few
TGTGCCAGCACCCAACCCGGGACAGGGGGAGCCGAGCAGTACTTC
CASTQPGTGGAEQYF
>TRBV29-1|15|TRBD1|TRBJ1-5|many
TGCAGCGTTGTTGCTGCCGGGACAGGGGACCAGCCCCAGCATTTT
CSVVAAGTGDQPQHF
>TRBV7-8|16|TRBD1|TRBJ1-4|few
TGTGCCAGCAGCCCCCTTCAGGGACAGGGTAATGAAAAACTGTTTTTT
CASSPLQGQGNEKLFF
>TRBV5-6|16|NA|TRBJ2-1|few
TGTGCCAGCAGCTGGGGGAAAGTGAGTCGGGGCCATGAGCAGTTCTTC
CASSWGKVSRGHEQFF
>TRBV12-3/TRBV12-4|19|TRBD1|TRBJ1-3|few
TGTGCCAGCAGTTTTTCGGAGACAGGGGGATCTTTCTCTGGAAACACCATATATTTT
CASSFSETGGSFSGNTIYF
>TRBV27|15|NA|TRBJ2-3|many
TGTGCCAGCGGCCCGGAAACCGCGGACACAGATACGCAGTATTTT
CASGPETADTDTQYF
>TRBV4-3|19|TRBD1|TRBJ2-6|few
TGCGCCAGCAGCCACCTACTCGGGACAGTCTACTCTGGGGCCAACGTCCTGACTTTC
CASSHLLGTVYSGANVLTF
>TRBV12-3/TRBV12-4|18|NA|TRBJ1-3|NA
TGTGCCAGCAGTGCCCGGACATCGGGGGGCGGCTCTGGAAACACCATATATTTT
CASSARTSGGGSGNTIYF
>TRBV6-4|16|TRBD2|TRBJ2-3|NA
TGTGCCAGCAGTGAGACTAGCGGGTCTAGCACAGATACGCAGTATTTT
CASSETSGSSTDTQYF
>TRBV3-1|15|NA|TRBJ2-1|few
TGTGCCAGCAGCCAAGGGGCGGGTACCTACAATGAGCAGTTCTTC
CASSQGAGTYNEQFF
>TRBV7-8|15|TRBD1|TRBJ2-5|many
TGTGCCAGCAGCTTCGGACAGGGGGCGCTGGGGACCCAGTACTTC
CASSFGQGALGTQYF
>TRBV5-4|17|TRBD1|TRBJ2-7|NA
TGTGCCAGCAGCGCACCACCCGGGACAGGGGGCCCCTACGAGCAGTACTTC
CASSAPPGTGGPYEQYF
>TRBV7-8|14|TRBD1|TRBJ1-6|NA
TGTGCCAGCAGCCCCGACAGGGGGTATTCACCCCTCCACTTT
CASSPDRGYSPLHF
>TRBV6-5|14|NA|TRBJ1-6|NA
TGTGCCAGCAGCCCCCTCAACGACCGGCAACCCCTCCACTTT
CASSPLNDRQPLHF
>TRBV29-1|19|NA|TRBJ1-2|many
TGCAGCGTTGACGACCCCGAGCTCCGACCCGGACAGCCGATCTATGGCTACACCTTC
CSVDDPELRPGQPIYGYTF
>TRBV7-2|15|NA|TRBJ1-2|few
TGTGCCAGCAGCTTAGGCTTAGATCCTAACTATGGCTACACCTTC
CASSLGLDPNYGYTF
>TRBV20-1|13|NA|TRBJ2-3|few
TGCAGTGCCGAGGGCCCAATTACAGATACGCAGTATTTT
CSAEGPITDTQYF
>TRBV6-1|12|NA|TRBJ2-7|many
TGTGCCAGCAGCGTCCCCGCCTACGAGCAGTACTTC
CASSVPAYEQYF
>TRBV4-3|15|TRBD2|TRBJ2-1|NA
TGCGCCAGCAGCAGGAAGAGCGGGGGGCTTAATGAGCAGTTCTTC
CASSRKSGGLNEQFF
>TRBV6-2/TRBV6-3|19|NA|TRBJ2-6|few
TGTGCCAGCAGTTATATGGACCGTAAGGACGCGTCTGGGGCCAACGTCCTGACTTTC
CASSYMDRKDASGANVLTF
>TRBV28|16|NA|TRBJ1-2|few
NA
CASSLGEGGSTSGYTF
>TRBV6-2/TRBV6-3|16|NA|TRBJ2-7|NA
TGTGCCAGCAGCACCAGAGGGTCGCTGAACTCCTACGAGCAGTACTTC
CASSTRGSLNSYEQYF
>TRBV28|13|NA|TRBJ1-3|few
TGTGCCACCGGCGGGGCGGCCATATACACCATATATTTT
CATGGAAIYTIYF
>TRBV7-2|15|TRBD1|TRBJ1-5|few
TGTGCCAGCAGCCTTAACAGGGGTTTCAATCAGCCCCAGCATTTT
CASSLNRGFNQPQHF
>TRBV6-1|16|NA|TRBJ1-2|few
TGTGCCAGCAGTGAACGACGGCAGGGTAGTTACTATGGCTACACCTTC
CASSERRQGSYYGYTF
>TRBV29-1|15|TRBD2|TRBJ2-1|NA
TGCAGCGTTAATGGGCGGGGGGGCTCCTACAATGAGCAGTTCTTC
CSVNGRGGSYNEQFF
>TRBV27|16|NA|TRBJ2-3|few
TGTGCCAGCAGTTTATATCTTAGCGGCCCCCCAGATACGCAGTATTTT
CASSLYLSGPPDTQYF
>TRBV6-2/TRBV6-3|16|NA|TRBJ1-5|few
TGTGCCAGCAGTCAGGACAGATCCCCGGGCAATCAGCCCCAGCATTTT
CASSQDRSPGNQPQHF
>TRBV2|13|NA|TRBJ1-1|few
TGTGCCAGCTACTTTCAGGGAGGAGCTGAAGCTTTCTTT
CASYFQGGAEAFF
>TRBV6-2/TRBV6-3|16|TRBD1|TRBJ1-1|many
TGTGCCAGCAGTTACTCGTGGGGGCAGGGGGCACCTGAAGCTTTCTTT
CASSYSWGQGAPEAFF
>TRBV27|14|NA|TRBJ1-1|NA
TGTGCCAGCAGTTTAATGGTGGAAGGCACTGAAGCTTTCTTT
CASSLMVEGTEAFF
>TRBV6-2/TRBV6-3|15|TRBD1|TRBJ2-5|NA
TGTGCCAGCAGTTACGTCAGGGGGCGCGAAGAGACCCAGTACTTC
CASSYVRGREETQYF
>TRBV6-1|15|NA|TRBJ1-2|many
TGTGCCAGCAGTGGATGGGCAGGGCCGTCCTATGGCTACACCTTC
CASSGWAGPSYGYTF
>TRBV7-9|14|NA|TRBJ1-3|few
TGTGCCAGCAGCTCAACAGGGACCGGAAACACCATATATTTT
CASSSTGTGNTIYF
>TRBV7-2|13|NA|TRBJ2-4|NA
TGTGCCAGCAGCACCCAAGACAACACCATTCAGTACTTC
CASSTQDNTIQYF
>TRBV6-2/TRBV6-3|14|NA|TRBJ1-6|few
TGTGCCAGCAGCTACGGACAGCTCAATTCACCCCTCCACTTT
CASSYGQLNSPLHF
>TRBV12-3/TRBV12-4|14|TRBD1|TRBJ1-1|few
TGTGCCAGCAGGGCGACAGGGGTGTTCACTGAAGCTTTCTTT
CASRATGVFTEAFF
>TRBV12-3/TRBV12-4|12|NA|TRBJ2-1|NA
TGTGCCAGCAGTTCCGCAGTGCAGGAGCAGTTCTTC
CASSSAVQEQFF
>TRBV28|12|NA|TRBJ1-5|NA
TGTGCCAGCAGAGGTCTGAATCAGCCCCAGCATTTT
CASRGLNQPQHF
>TRBV11-2|14|TRBD1|TRBJ2-7|many
TGTGCCAGCAGCTTGGAAGGGGGCACCTACGAGCAGTACTTC
CASSLEGGTYEQYF
>TRBV28|17|NA|TRBJ2-5|many
TGTGCCAGCAGTAACCAAGGGGGGGGCAGACTACAAGAGACCCAGTACTTC
CASSNQGGGRLQETQYF
>TRBV5-6|15|TRBD2|TRBJ2-3|few
TGTGCCAGCAGCTCCTTAGCGGGGGACACAGATACGCAGTATTTT
CASSSLAGDTDTQYF
>TRBV19|16|TRBD2|TRBJ2-4|few
TGTGCCAGTAGTATCGGCGGGGGGGTCGCGAAAAACATTCAGTACTTC
CASSIGGGVAKNIQYF
>TRBV7-2|16|NA|TRBJ2-3|many
TGTGCCAGCAGCTTAGTCGTGGGGGGGCCCACAGATACGCAGTATTTT
CASSLVVGGPTDTQYF